This TCR beta chain was identified in a study of CD8+ T cells in alopecia areata (dated by TCRdb to about 2018). Looking at the study overall: The treated patients, all with moderate-to-severe alopecia areata, were enrolled in an open-label pilot trial of oral tofacitinib given at 5 to 10 mg twice daily. Patients received tofacitinib for 6 to 18 months and were then followed off drug for 6 months to check for delayed response and recurrence. Disease severity in treated patients was measured with the SALT score, which quantifies the percentage of affected scalp surface area. In both human patients and the C3H/HeJ mouse model, the study applied high-throughput TCRbeta sequencing to look at T cell clonal expansion in alopecia areata. Human TCRbeta sequencing covered scalp tissue and sorted CD4+ and CD8+ peripheral blood T cells from patchy and totalis/universalis alopecia areata patients and healthy controls. Biopsies were taken from tofacitinib-treated patients at baseline and at 4 and 24 weeks of treatment, and a later scalp biopsy was taken in several of the tofacitinib-treated patients. Scalp clonality was compared among normal scalp (n=4), patchy alopecia areata scalp (n=8), and alopecia totalis/universalis scalp (n=8). RNA was obtained with the PAXgene miRNA kit for fixed scalp, the miRNeasy kit for PBMCs, and the RNeasy kit for mouse skin. immunoSEQ multiplex PCR using 35 Vbeta forward primers and 13 Jbeta reverse primers was used to amplify TCRbeta CDR3 regions.

Libraries were prepared through the immunoSEQ multiplex PCR assay. For TCR sequencing, RNA was extracted from every sample and reverse transcribed into cDNA to serve as template. First-strand cDNA was synthesized using SuperScript III with a 2:1 mix of oligo-dT and random hexamers. A synthetic immune receptor repertoire was used to measure amplification bias, and any remaining bias was corrected computationally. In the authors' own workflow: Raw reads were preprocessed to remove errors, and CDR3 was defined according to IMGT conventions as the region from the conserved cysteine to phenylalanine. Clonality was computed as 1 minus the Shannon entropy, with the entropy normalized by log2 of the number of productive unique TCRs. Whether scalp clones were CD4 or CD8 was inferred by matching scalp TCRbeta sequences against CD4 and CD8 repertoires sorted from blood. In TCRdb, the immuneACCESS table is reduced to in-frame sequences with V and J assigned. These tables do not hold every clone; where another copy was compared, an unresolved V gene accounts for under half, and the others remain unexplained. V and J calls plus clone size are reproduced from that table; the DNA served to infer D and trimming. The sample table lists nearly 95,000 clones, around three quarters of them with a count of one. The top ten hold roughly 17% of the sample.

A word on this clone: Its antigen has not been determined. The input lacks base qualities; no much larger clone sits a single base away.

V is cut back by 0 bases and J by 5 bases, with 3 bases in the junction unmatched. The CDR3 measures 14 amino acids from cysteine to phenylalanine. Here the CDR3 DNA is all that survives: 42 bases in frame from base 1. According to the germline V gene, CDR1 reads MGHDK and CDR2 reads SYGVNS. Study-wide conclusions, independent of this receptor: Shared TCR sequences between patients were less evident than in mice, which may be partly attributable to HLA diversity in the patient population. Tofacitinib significantly lowered scalp clonality and the number of expanded CD8+ clones among the top 100 scalp clones. Scalp TCR repertoire analysis is complicated because resident alphabeta T cells in normal human skin are also sequenced, whereas mouse skin is dominated by gammadelta T cells. During tofacitinib treatment, many expanded lesional clones remained in scalp and blood, and this persistence may partly explain relapse after treatment is stopped. Compared with normal scalp, lesional scalp, particularly in alopecia totalis/universalis, had higher clonality and more expanded CD8+ clones, which suggests antigenic drive. The treated cohort was small, with a single nonresponder, so links between baseline CD8+ expansion and response need larger studies.

The sample's treatment or condition, from its label and the paper: oral pan-JAK inhibitor, 5-10 mg twice daily. Lesional scalp punch biopsies and peripheral blood were obtained from alopecia areata patients. PBMCs were separated by density centrifugation and stained for CD3, CD4 and CD8, after which CD4+ and CD8+ T cells were sorted on a FACSAria. The chain was built from TRBV25-1 and TRBJ2-5; 7 central bases correspond to TRBD1. This material consisted of CD8+ T cells sorted from blood, taken between weeks 43 and 45, from a patient treated with tofacitinib. The sequence was collected from a human donor with alopecia areata. The sequence in DNA is TGTGCCAGCAGTGAATATAGACAGGGTGAGACCCAGTACTTC. Translated, this gives CASSEYRQGETQYF. With the rest looked up from the reference TRBV25-1 and TRBJ2-5 genes rather than sequenced, the full variable domain is EADIYQTPRYLVIGTGKKITLECSQTMGHDKMYWYQQDPGMELHLIHYSYGVNSTEKGDLSSESTVSRIRTEHFPLTLESARPSHTSQYLCASSEYRQGETQYFGPGTRLLVL.